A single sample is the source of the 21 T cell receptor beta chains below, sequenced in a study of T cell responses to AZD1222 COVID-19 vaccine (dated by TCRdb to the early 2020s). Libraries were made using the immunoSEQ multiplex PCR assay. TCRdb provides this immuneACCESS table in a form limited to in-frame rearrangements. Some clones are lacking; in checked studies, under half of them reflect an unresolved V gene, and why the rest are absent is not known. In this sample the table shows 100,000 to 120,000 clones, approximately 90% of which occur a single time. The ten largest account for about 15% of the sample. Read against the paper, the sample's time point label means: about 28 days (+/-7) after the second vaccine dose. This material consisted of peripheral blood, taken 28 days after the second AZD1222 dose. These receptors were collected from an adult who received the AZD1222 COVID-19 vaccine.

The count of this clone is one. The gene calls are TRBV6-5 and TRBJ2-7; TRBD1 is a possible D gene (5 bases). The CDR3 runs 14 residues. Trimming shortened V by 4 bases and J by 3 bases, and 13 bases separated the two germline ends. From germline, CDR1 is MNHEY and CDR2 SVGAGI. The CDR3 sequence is CASSFQGRLYEQYF. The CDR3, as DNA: TGTGCCAGCAGTTTTCAGGGAAGGCTCTACGAGCAGTACTTC.

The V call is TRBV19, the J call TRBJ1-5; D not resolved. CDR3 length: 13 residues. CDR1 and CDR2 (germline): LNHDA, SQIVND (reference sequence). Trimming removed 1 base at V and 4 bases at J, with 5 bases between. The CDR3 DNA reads TGTGCCAGTAGTATAGGAGGGAATCAGCCCCAGCATTTT. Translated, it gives CASSIGGNQPQHF.

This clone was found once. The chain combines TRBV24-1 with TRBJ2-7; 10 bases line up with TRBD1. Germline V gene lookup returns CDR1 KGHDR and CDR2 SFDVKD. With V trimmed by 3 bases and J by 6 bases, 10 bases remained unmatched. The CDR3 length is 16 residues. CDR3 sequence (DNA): TGTGCCACCAGTGATACTCGACAGGGGGCATCGTTCGAGCAGTACTTC. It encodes CATSDTRQGASFEQYF.

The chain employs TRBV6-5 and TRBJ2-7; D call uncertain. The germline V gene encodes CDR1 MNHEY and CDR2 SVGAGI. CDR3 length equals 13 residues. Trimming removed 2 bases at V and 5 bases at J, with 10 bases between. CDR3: CASSYGPPNEQYF. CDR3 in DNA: TGTGCCAGCAGTTACGGACCCCCTAACGAGCAGTACTTC.

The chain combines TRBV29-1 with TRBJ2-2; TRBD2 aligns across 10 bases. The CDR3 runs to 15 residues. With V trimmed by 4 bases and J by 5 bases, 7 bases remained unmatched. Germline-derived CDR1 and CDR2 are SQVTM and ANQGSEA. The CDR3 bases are TGCAGCGTTGTTCTAGCGGGAGTCTTGACCGGGGAGCTGTTTTTT. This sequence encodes CSVVLAGVLTGELFF.

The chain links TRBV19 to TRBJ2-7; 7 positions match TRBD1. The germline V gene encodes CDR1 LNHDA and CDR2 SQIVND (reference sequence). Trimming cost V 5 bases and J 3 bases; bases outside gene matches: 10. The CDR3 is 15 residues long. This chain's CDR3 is CASSLDMTGRYEQYF. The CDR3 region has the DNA TGTGCCAGTAGTCTCGACATGACAGGGCGCTACGAGCAGTACTTC.

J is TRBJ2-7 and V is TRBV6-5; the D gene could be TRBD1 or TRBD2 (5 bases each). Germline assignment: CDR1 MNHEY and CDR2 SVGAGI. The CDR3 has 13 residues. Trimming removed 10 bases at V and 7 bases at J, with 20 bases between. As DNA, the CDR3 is TGTGCCATCAACCGGGACCCGACCGGGGAGCAGTACTTC. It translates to CAINRDPTGEQYF.

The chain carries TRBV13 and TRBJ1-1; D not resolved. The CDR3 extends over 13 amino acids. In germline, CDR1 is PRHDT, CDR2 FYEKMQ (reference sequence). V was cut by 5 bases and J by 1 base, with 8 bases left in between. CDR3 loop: CASSKKWNTEAFF. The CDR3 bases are TGTGCCAGCAGCAAGAAGTGGAACACTGAAGCTTTCTTT.

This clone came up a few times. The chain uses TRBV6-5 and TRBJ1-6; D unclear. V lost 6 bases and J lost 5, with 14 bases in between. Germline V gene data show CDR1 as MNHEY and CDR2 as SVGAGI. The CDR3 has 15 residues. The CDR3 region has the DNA TGTGCCAGCAGGGGCGACGGATTAAATAATTCACCCCTCCACTTT. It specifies CASRGDGLNNSPLHF.

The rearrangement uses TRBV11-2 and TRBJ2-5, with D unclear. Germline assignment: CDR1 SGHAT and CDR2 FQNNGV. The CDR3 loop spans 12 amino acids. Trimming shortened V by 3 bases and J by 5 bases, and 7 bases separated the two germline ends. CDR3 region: CASSFPLETQYF. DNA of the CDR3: TGTGCCAGCAGCTTTCCATTGGAGACCCAGTACTTC.

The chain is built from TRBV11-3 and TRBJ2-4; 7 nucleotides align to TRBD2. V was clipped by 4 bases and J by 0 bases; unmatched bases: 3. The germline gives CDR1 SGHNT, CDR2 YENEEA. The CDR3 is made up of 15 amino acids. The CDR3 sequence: CASSSGGTAKNIQYF. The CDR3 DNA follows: TGTGCCAGCAGCTCCGGGGGGACAGCCAAAAACATTCAGTACTTC.

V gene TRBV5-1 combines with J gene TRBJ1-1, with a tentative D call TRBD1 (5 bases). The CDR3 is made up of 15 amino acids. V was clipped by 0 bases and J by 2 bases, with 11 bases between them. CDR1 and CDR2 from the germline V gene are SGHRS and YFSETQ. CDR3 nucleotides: TGCGCCAGCAGCTTGGCCGGGGCGCCAAACACTGAAGCTTTCTTT. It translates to CASSLAGAPNTEAFF.

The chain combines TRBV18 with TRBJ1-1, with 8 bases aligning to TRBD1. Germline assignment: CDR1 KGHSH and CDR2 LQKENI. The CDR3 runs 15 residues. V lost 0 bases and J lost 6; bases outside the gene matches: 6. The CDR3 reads CASSPPNRGYAEAFF. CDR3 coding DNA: TGTGCCAGCTCACCACCGAACAGGGGGTACGCTGAAGCTTTCTTT. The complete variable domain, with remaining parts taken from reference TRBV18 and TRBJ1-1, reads NAGVMQNPRHLVRRRGQEARLRCSPMKGHSHVYWYRQLPEEGLKFMVYLQKENIIDESGMPKERFSAEFPKEGPSILRIQQVVRGDSAAYFCASSPPNRGYAEAFFGQGTRLTVV.

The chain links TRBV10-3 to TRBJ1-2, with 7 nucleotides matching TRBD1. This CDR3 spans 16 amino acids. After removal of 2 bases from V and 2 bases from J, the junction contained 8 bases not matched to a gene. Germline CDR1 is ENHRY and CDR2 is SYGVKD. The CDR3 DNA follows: TGTGCCATCAGTGAGCCCCGACTCAGGGGGAACTATGGCTACACCTTC. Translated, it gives CAISEPRLRGNYGYTF.

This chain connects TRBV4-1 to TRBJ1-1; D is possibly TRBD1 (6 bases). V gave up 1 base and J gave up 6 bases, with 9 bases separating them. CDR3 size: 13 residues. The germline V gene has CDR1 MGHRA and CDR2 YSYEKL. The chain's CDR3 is CASSQGGAAEAFF. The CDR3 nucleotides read TGCGCCAGCAGCCAAGGGGGGGCCGCTGAAGCTTTCTTT.

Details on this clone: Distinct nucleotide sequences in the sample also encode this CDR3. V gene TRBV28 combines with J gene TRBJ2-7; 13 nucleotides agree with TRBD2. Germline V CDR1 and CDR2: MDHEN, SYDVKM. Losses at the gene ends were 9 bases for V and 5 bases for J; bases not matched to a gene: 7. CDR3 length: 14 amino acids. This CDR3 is CASRTSGSLNEQYF. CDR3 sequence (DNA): TGTGCCAGTCGGACTAGCGGGAGTTTAAACGAGCAGTACTTC.

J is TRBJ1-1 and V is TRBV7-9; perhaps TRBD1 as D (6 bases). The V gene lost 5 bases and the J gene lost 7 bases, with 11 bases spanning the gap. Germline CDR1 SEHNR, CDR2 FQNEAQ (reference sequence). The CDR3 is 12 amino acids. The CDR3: CASSKGQIEAFF. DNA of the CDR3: TGTGCCAGCAGCAAAGGACAGATTGAAGCTTTCTTT.

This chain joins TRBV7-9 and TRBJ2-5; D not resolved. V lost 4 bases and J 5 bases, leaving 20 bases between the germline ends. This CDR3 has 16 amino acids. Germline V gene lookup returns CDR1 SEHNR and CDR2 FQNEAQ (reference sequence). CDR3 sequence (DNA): TGTGCCAGCAGCTCGACCGGGCCACCAAGAAGTGAGACCCAGTACTTC. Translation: CASSSTGPPRSETQYF.

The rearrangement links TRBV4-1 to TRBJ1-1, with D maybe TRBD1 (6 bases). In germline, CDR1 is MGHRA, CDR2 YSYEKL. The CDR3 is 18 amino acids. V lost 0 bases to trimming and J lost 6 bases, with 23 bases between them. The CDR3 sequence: CASSQDRVRIDRRPEAFF. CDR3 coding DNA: TGCGCCAGCAGCCAAGATCGGGTTCGAATAGACAGGAGACCTGAAGCTTTCTTT.

The DNA for the CDR3 is TGTGCCAGTAGTATTAGGGACGGTGACTATGGCTACACCTTC. Translating it yields CASSIRDGDYGYTF. The gene calls are TRBV19 and TRBJ1-2; D possibly corresponds to TRBD1 (5 bases). V was trimmed by 3 bases and J by 3 bases, leaving 11 bases between them. The germline gives CDR1 LNHDA, CDR2 SQIVND (reference sequence). The CDR3 covers 14 residues.

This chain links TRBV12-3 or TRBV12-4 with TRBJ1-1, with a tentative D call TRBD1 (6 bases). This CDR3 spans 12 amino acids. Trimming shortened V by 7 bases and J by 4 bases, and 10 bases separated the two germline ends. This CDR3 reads CASTQQGTEAFF. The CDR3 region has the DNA TGTGCCAGCACCCAACAGGGCACTGAAGCTTTCTTT.